The 13 T cell receptor beta chains below were found in one sample sequenced in a study of blood T cell repertoires in COVID-19. Clones were read by immunoSEQ multiplex PCR, and TCRdb kept only the in-frame ones, dropping some. The sample contains approximately 240,000 clones, roughly four fifths of which appear only once. Specimen: peripheral blood. The receptor source for this set is a man aged 45-65 years with acute or convalescent COVID-19.

This chain links TRBV30 with TRBJ1-1; D might be TRBD1 (5 bases). The germline V gene has CDR1 GTSNPN and CDR2 SVGIG (reference sequence). V was trimmed by 2 bases and J by 3 bases, leaving 7 bases between them. The CDR3 consists of 12 residues. CDR3 amino acids: CAWSTGYTEAFF. The CDR3 DNA follows: TGTGCCTGGAGTACAGGTTACACTGAAGCTTTCTTT.

The gene calls are TRBV4-1 and TRBJ1-4, with 7 bases matching TRBD1. Unmatched junction bases numbered 10, after V lost 1 base and J lost 5 bases. Germline V gives CDR1 MGHRA, CDR2 YSYEKL. The CDR3 length is 17 residues. In DNA, the CDR3 is TGCGCCAGCAGCCAAGTAGGGACAGCAACATTCAATGAAAAACTGTTTTTT. Translated, it gives CASSQVGTATFNEKLFF.

This rearrangement joins TRBV9 to TRBJ1-2; maybe TRBD1 (5 bases). V lost 4 bases, J lost 4 bases, and 17 bases lay in between. The CDR3 extends over 15 amino acids. Germline loops: CDR1 SGDLS, CDR2 YYNGEE. The CDR3 DNA is TGTGCCAGCAGCTCGAGTTCAGGGAAGGGCTATGGCTACACCTTC. Protein: CASSSSSGKGYGYTF.

V and J are TRBV6-6 and TRBJ2-7; TRBD1 aligns across 9 bases. With 4 bases clipped from V and 2 bases from J, the junction kept 6 bases outside the gene matches. The germline V gene encodes CDR1 MNHNY and CDR2 SVGAGI (reference sequence). The CDR3 extends over 15 amino acids. The CDR3 loop is CASSFPGQGPYEQYF. The CDR3 region has the DNA TGTGCCAGCAGTTTCCCCGGACAGGGGCCCTACGAGCAGTACTTC.

The V gene is TRBV27, the J gene TRBJ1-1; D may be TRBD1 (5 bases). Trimming removed 4 bases from V and 1 base from J, with 13 bases in between. The CDR3 sequence is 15 residues long. From germline, CDR1 is MNHEY and CDR2 SMNVEV (reference sequence). CDR3 in DNA: TGTGCCAGCAGTTGGGGGGGGACGGCGAACACTGAAGCTTTCTTT. Translated, it gives CASSWGGTANTEAFF.

The rearrangement joins TRBV7-6 to TRBJ2-2; 13 nucleotides match TRBD2. The CDR3 consists of 15 residues. The germline V gene encodes CDR1 SGHVS and CDR2 FNYEAQ. After removal of 5 bases from V and 6 bases from J, the junction contained 3 bases not matched to a gene. The CDR3 sequence is CASSQLAGGAGELFF. As DNA, the CDR3 is TGTGCCAGCAGCCAACTAGCGGGAGGGGCCGGGGAGCTGTTTTTT.

The rearrangement joins TRBV18 to TRBJ2-5, with a possible D match to TRBD1 (6 bases). CDR1 is KGHSH, CDR2 LQKENI, per germline. Trimming pared 3 bases from V and 3 bases from J, leaving 8 bases between. CDR3 length equals 13 residues. The CDR3 is CASSPRDKETQYF. Here the CDR3 DNA reads TGTGCCAGCTCACCCCGGGACAAAGAGACCCAGTACTTC. The full variable domain, completed using reference TRBV18 and TRBJ2-5, is NAGVMQNPRHLVRRRGQEARLRCSPMKGHSHVYWYRQLPEEGLKFMVYLQKENIIDESGMPKERFSAEFPKEGPSILRIQQVVRGDSAAYFCASSPRDKETQYFGPGTRLLVL.

The chain recombines TRBV7-6 with TRBJ2-7, with 7 positions matching TRBD2. The CDR3 contains 15 residues. The trim removed 5 bases at V and 5 bases at J, leaving 12 bases unmatched. The V gene's germline CDR1 is SGHVS and CDR2 FNYEAQ. CDR3 nucleotide sequence: TGTGCCAGCAGCGGACCAGGGAGCGGGAAAGACGAGCAGTACTTC. Translation: CASSGPGSGKDEQYF.

V and J are TRBV19 and TRBJ2-7, with a tentative D call TRBD2 (5 bases). The ends were cut back, 6 bases at V and 3 bases at J, with 12 bases in the middle. Germline loops: CDR1 LNHDA, CDR2 SQIVND (reference sequence). This CDR3 comprises 13 residues. In DNA, the CDR3 is TGTGCCAGTAGGAGGGAAGAGGGCTACGAGCAGTACTTC. Translation gives CASRREEGYEQYF.

The chain combines TRBV6-2 or TRBV6-3 with TRBJ1-5; perhaps TRBD1 as D (5 bases). This CDR3 has 14 amino acids. The V gene's germline CDR1 is MNHEY and CDR2 SVGEGT. With 6 bases removed from V and 1 base from J, the gap between germline ends came to 10 bases. The CDR3 protein is CASSLRQSNQPQHF. For the CDR3, the DNA is TGTGCCAGCAGCCTAAGACAGAGCAATCAGCCCCAGCATTTT.

The chain uses TRBV28 and TRBJ1-2; TRBD1 matches at 8 bases. CDR3 size: 16 residues. In germline, CDR1 is MDHEN, CDR2 SYDVKM. Trimming cost V 6 bases and J 3 bases; bases outside gene matches: 12. For the CDR3, the DNA is TGTGCCAGCAGCATCCTGGACAGGGCGAAGGACTATGGCTACACCTTC. Amino acid sequence: CASSILDRAKDYGYTF.

The rearrangement uses TRBV9 and TRBJ2-1; 9 bases are a match to TRBD2. CDR1 and CDR2 (germline): SGDLS, YYNGEE. CDR3 length: 21 amino acids. V trimming: 3 bases; J trimming: 2 bases; junction bases outside the gene matches: 21. For the CDR3, the DNA is TGTGCCAGCAGCGGGGCCTCTATTAAGGGAGGAGCGGGAGGCACCTACAATGAGCAGTTCTTC. This gives the protein CASSGASIKGGAGGTYNEQFF.

The chain carries TRBV19 and TRBJ1-2; 10 bases line up with TRBD1. CDR1 and CDR2 from the germline V gene are LNHDA and SQIVND (reference sequence). The CDR3 is made up of 16 amino acids. Trimming cost V 5 bases and J 4 bases; bases outside gene matches: 10. CDR3 region: CASSRPGQGVAYGYTF. The DNA of the CDR3 is TGTGCCAGTAGTCGACCAGGACAGGGGGTCGCCTATGGCTACACCTTC.